This T cell receptor beta chain derives from a study of STAT5B mutations in CD4+ large granular lymphocyte leukemia. Study-wide background: The CDR3 'QG' motif was associated with a particular HLA allele among healthy donors. Overall study results and limits: No patients shared main leukemic clonotypes, though roughly 27% appeared at low frequency elsewhere.

Control samples were healthy donors' buffy coats. Turning to this clone: The antigen is undetermined.

This CDR3 has 15 amino acids. Germline CDR1 reads SEHNR; CDR2 reads FQNEAQ (reference sequence). Trimming cost V 5 bases and J 4 bases; bases outside gene matches: 10. Under the authors' procedure: Productive clonotypes were detectable down to 2.59 x 10-5 frequency. Produced via immunoSEQ multiplex PCR; TCRdb's table is partial and in-frame only. V and J calls and clone size are those listed in that table; D and trimming were worked out from the DNA. The data show 30,000 to 40,000 clones, roughly 71% seen once. The sequenced material came from CD4+ T cells from blood buffy coats. The chain couples TRBV7-9 to TRBJ1-2, with TRBD1 matching 7 bases. This TCR derives from a human donor in good health. The CDR3 is CASSQWDRGSYGYTF. CDR3 DNA sequence: TGTGCCAGCAGCCAATGGGACAGAGGATCCTATGGCTACACCTTC.